The present entry profiles one T cell receptor beta chain with its context. Antigen specificity is unknown. This record belongs to a study of T-cell memory formation after mild COVID-19. Broader study findings: Day 15 to 85 contracting clones showed balanced CD4/CD8; day 15 to 37 expanders favored CD4+.

TCRalpha and TCRbeta libraries used 5'RACE with constant-segment primers and UMIs. Using its own MiXCR run on the 5' RACE reads, TCRdb lists one record per CDR3 protein. The table records 200,000 to 250,000 distinct CDR3 sequences, over 9% of them present only once. Looked up from germline, CDR1 is DFQATT and CDR2 is SNEGSKA (reference sequence). The CDR3 runs 16 residues. Trimming left V 5 bases short and J 4 bases short, with 24 bases between. The gene calls are TRBV20-1 and TRBJ2-7, with TRBD1 as a possible D gene (5 bases). This TCR was recovered from a man younger than 35 who had mild COVID-19 (a few samples of this study predate the infection). Cell type and time point are not known. What was sequenced was PBMCs or a T cell subset sorted from them (not recorded which). CDR3 amino acids: CSAPGAAIPPLYEQYV. The CDR3 coding sequence is TGCAGTGCTCCTGGGGCGGCGATACCGCCTTTATACGAGCAGTACGTC.